These 5 T cell receptor beta chains were sequenced from one sample in a study of T cell changes during pregnancy in multiple sclerosis. The protocol was immunoSEQ multiplex PCR, while the TCRdb copy is restricted to in-frame clones and leaves out a portion. The sample has roughly 28,000 clones, approximately 94% seen once. The sequences come from CD8+ T cells from peripheral blood mononuclear cells, collected before pregnancy. Source of these receptors: a female donor with multiple sclerosis, enrolled in a pregnancy study.

This clone was picked up one time. V gene TRBV9 combines with J gene TRBJ1-1; D gene ambiguous. The germline gives CDR1 SGDLS, CDR2 YYNGEE. V lost 4 bases and J 5 bases, leaving 24 bases between the germline ends. There are 17 residues in the CDR3. CDR3 protein: CASSPRPGVAGTTEAFF. The CDR3, as DNA: TGTGCCAGCAGCCCTCGGCCGGGAGTAGCGGGAACAACTGAAGCTTTCTTT.

V gene TRBV10-3 combines with J gene TRBJ1-1; D possibly corresponds to TRBD1 (6 bases). Trimming shortened V by 7 bases and J by 2 bases, and 17 bases separated the two germline ends. Looked up from germline, CDR1 is ENHRY and CDR2 is SYGVKD. CDR3 length equals 15 residues. DNA for the CDR3: TGTGCCATCACCAAAAGGGTCAGGGGAAACACTGAAGCTTTCTTT. Protein: CAITKRVRGNTEAFF.

The chain carries TRBV7-9 and TRBJ2-1; D might be TRBD2 (5 bases). The CDR3 spans 15 residues. Germline V lookup: CDR1 SEHNR, CDR2 FQNEAQ (reference sequence). V was trimmed by 8 bases and J by 0 bases, leaving 14 bases between them. For the CDR3, the DNA is TGTGCCAGCTTCCGGTGGGAGTCCTCCTACAATGAGCAGTTCTTC. Translating it yields CASFRWESSYNEQFF.

The genes are TRBV7-6 and TRBJ2-7; 7 bases are shared with TRBD2. Germline loops: CDR1 SGHVS, CDR2 FNYEAQ. J was trimmed by 5 bases and V by 5 bases; bases with no gene match: 9. There are 14 residues in the CDR3. As DNA, the CDR3 is TGTGCCAGCAGCCGTACCGGGACTAAGGACGAGCAGTACTTC. Translated: CASSRTGTKDEQYF.

The chain couples TRBV4-1 to TRBJ1-3; D not resolved. V was clipped by 0 bases and J by 2 bases, with 8 bases between them. This CDR3 is 15 amino acids long. Germline CDR1 and CDR2: MGHRA and YSYEKL. The CDR3 nucleotides are TGCGCCAGCAGCCAAGAAGCCGATGCTGGAAACACCATATATTTT. Encoded protein: CASSQEADAGNTIYF.